A single sample is the source of the 29 T cell receptor beta chains below, sequenced in a study of metastatic and nonmetastatic thyroid tumors. Prior to thyroid surgery, none of the patients had received any treatment. TCRdb re-analyzed the PCR reads using MiXCR. The sample lists 21,000 or so clones; 20% were seen once. The material sequenced was blood. The receptors were gathered from a female donor with papillary thyroid cancer or a benign thyroid nodule (not recorded which). Some clones in this sample may be carry-over from other donors' samples.

This clone was counted many times. The chain recombines TRBV5-1 with TRBJ1-2, with a tentative D call TRBD1 (5 bases). The V end was cut by 5 bases, the J end by 1 base, with 12 bases between. The CDR3 extends over 14 amino acids. Germline V lookup: CDR1 SGHRS, CDR2 YFSETQ. CDR3 sequence: CASRPDRFNYGYTF. CDR3 nucleotides: TGCGCCAGCAGACCCGACAGATTTAACTATGGCTACACCTTC.

This clone is termed medium-sized. V is TRBV20-1 and J is TRBJ2-1, with 15 bases aligning to TRBD2. Germline CDR1 is DFQATT and CDR2 is SNEGSKA (reference sequence). J was trimmed by 9 bases and V by 3 bases; bases with no gene match: 3. The CDR3 runs 14 residues. CDR3 DNA sequence: TGCAGTGCTAGGGGGACTAGCGGGAGGCCTGAGCAGTTCTTC. This gives the protein CSARGTSGRPEQFF.

This clone was counted at least ten times. This sequence joins TRBV30 and TRBJ2-5; 9 positions match TRBD2. Germline loops: CDR1 GTSNPN, CDR2 SVGIG (reference sequence). The CDR3 is 11 amino acids. V was clipped by 5 bases and J by 5 bases; unmatched bases: 0. DNA of the CDR3: TGTGCCTGGGCGGGGGGGGAGACCCAGTACTTC. This codes for CAWAGGETQYF.

About this clone itself: Other DNA sequences in this specimen translate into the identical CDR3. The chain combines TRBV6-1 with TRBJ2-2; D not certain. The CDR3 is 15 amino acids. The V and J ends lost 6 bases and 2 bases respectively, with 13 bases between them. Germline V gene sequence: CDR1 MNHNS, CDR2 SASEGT. Here the CDR3 reads CASSRSGANTGELFF. As DNA, the CDR3 is TGTGCCAGCAGCCGATCAGGTGCTAACACCGGGGAGCTGTTTTTT.

As concerns this clone: Being one base from a much bigger clone, this may be a read error. The chain couples TRBV29-1 to TRBJ2-5; TRBD1 agrees at 7 bases. Trimming removed 3 bases from V and 3 bases from J; junction bases left unmatched: 10. Germline V gene data show CDR1 as SQVTM and CDR2 as ANQGSEA. The CDR3 is 15 residues long. This CDR3 reads CSVEPPTGLEETQYF. In DNA form, the CDR3 reads TGCAGCGTTGAGCCACCGACAGGGCTTGAAGAGACCCAGTACTTC.

V gene TRBV20-1 combines with J gene TRBJ2-7; the D is unclear. V was trimmed by 6 bases and J by 6 bases, leaving 12 bases between them. The CDR3 is 11 amino acids. Germline assignment: CDR1 DFQATT and CDR2 SNEGSKA (reference sequence). This chain's CDR3 is CSAMSGSEQYF. The CDR3 nucleotides are TGCAGTGCAATGTCAGGTTCCGAGCAGTACTTC.

This clone was picked up many times. V is TRBV5-1 and J is TRBJ2-5; 9 bases fit TRBD1. CDR1 is SGHRS, CDR2 YFSETQ, per germline. The J segment lost 7 bases and the V segment lost 4 bases, leaving 8 bases of the junction unmatched. The CDR3 runs to 14 residues. The CDR3 loop is CASSMGQGDGTQYF. The CDR3 nucleotides read TGCGCCAGCAGCATGGGACAGGGCGATGGGACCCAGTACTTC.

The rearrangement joins TRBV3-1 to TRBJ1-1; D remains unclear. The CDR3 runs to 13 residues. Trimming took 6 bases from V and 4 from J, leaving 12 bases between them. The V gene's germline CDR1 is LGHDT and CDR2 YNNKEL (reference sequence). CDR3 DNA: TGTGCCAGCAGGCCAAAGAGAGTCACTGAAGCTTTCTTT. It encodes CASRPKRVTEAFF.

This clone was observed many times. The rearrangement uses TRBV6-5 and TRBJ1-1; weak D call: TRBD1 (6 bases). CDR1 is MNHEY, CDR2 SVGAGI, per germline. The ends were cut back, 2 bases at V and 0 bases at J, with 16 bases in the middle. CDR3 length equals 17 residues. The CDR3 bases are TGTGCCAGCAGTTACCCTCAAATTGGGGGCTTGAACACTGAAGCTTTCTTT. Translation: CASSYPQIGGLNTEAFF.

This clone was seen ten or more times. V usage is TRBV7-2 and J usage is TRBJ2-4; either TRBD1 or TRBD2 may fit D (5 bases each). The germline V gene has CDR1 SGHTA and CDR2 FQGNSA. Trimming removed 8 bases at V and 4 bases at J, with 18 bases between. The CDR3 spans 15 residues. DNA of the CDR3: TGTGCCAGCGCCGTAATGGGGGATCCTAAAAACATTCAGTACTTC. Amino acids: CASAVMGDPKNIQYF.

This clone was counted at least ten times. The chain recombines TRBV11-3 with TRBJ2-1; a possible D gene is TRBD1 (5 bases). Trimming left V 5 bases short and J 1 base short, with 15 bases between. The CDR3 runs to 16 residues. The V gene's germline CDR1 is SGHNT and CDR2 YENEEA. The CDR3, as DNA: TGTGCCAGCAGCCCAGTTTCAGGACAATCCTACAATGAGCAGTTCTTC. Residues: CASSPVSGQSYNEQFF.

This clone was seen at least ten times. The gene calls are TRBV11-3 and TRBJ2-5; D gene unclear. The CDR3 covers 14 residues. V lost 2 bases, J lost 4 bases, and 11 bases lay in between. Germline loops: CDR1 SGHNT, CDR2 YENEEA. The CDR3 loop is CASSLYGSGETQYF. The CDR3 bases are TGTGCCAGCAGCTTATACGGGTCGGGAGAGACCCAGTACTTC.

This clone was detected ten times or more. The gene calls are TRBV29-1 and TRBJ1-2, with no clear D. Germline values: CDR1 SQVTM, CDR2 ANQGSEA. The V end was cut by 0 bases, the J end by 6 bases, with 11 bases between. This CDR3 is 13 amino acids long. CDR3 nucleotide sequence: TGCAGCGTTGAAGATGGGAGGGATCATGGCTACACCTTC. Its protein product is CSVEDGRDHGYTF.

This clone was counted a few times. The rearrangement uses TRBV19 and TRBJ2-5; the D is unclear. The germline V gene encodes CDR1 LNHDA and CDR2 SQIVND (reference sequence). Trimming took 3 bases from V and 5 from J, leaving 7 bases between them. This CDR3 spans 12 amino acids. The CDR3 is CASSIGLETQYF. The CDR3 DNA sequence: TGTGCCAGTAGTATCGGGTTGGAGACCCAGTACTTC.

This clone was seen at least ten times. The J gene is TRBJ1-2, the V gene TRBV4-2; D is perhaps TRBD1 (6 bases). V was clipped by 0 bases and J by 4 bases, with 12 bases between them. The CDR3 has 15 amino acids. The germline V gene has CDR1 LGHNA and CDR2 YNFKEQ. The CDR3 nucleotides are TGTGCCAGCAGCCAAGATCAGAGGGGGACCTATGGCTACACCTTC. This codes for CASSQDQRGTYGYTF.

This clone has a handful of counts. J is TRBJ2-1 and V is TRBV28; possibly TRBD2 for D (6 bases). The V gene lost 6 bases and the J gene lost 7 bases, with 19 bases spanning the gap. CDR1 is MDHEN, CDR2 SYDVKM, per germline. The CDR3 spans 15 residues. The CDR3 spells CASSLMTGAKNEQFF. The CDR3 coding sequence is TGTGCCAGCAGCTTAATGACGGGAGCGAAAAATGAGCAGTTCTTC.

By proportion, this clone is medium-sized. V is TRBV28 and J is TRBJ1-1; D is undetermined. The germline CDR1 and CDR2 sequences are MDHEN and SYDVKM. The CDR3 consists of 12 residues. The germline V and J ends were trimmed by 7 bases and 7 bases, with 13 bases remaining between them. CDR3 DNA: TGTGCCAGCACCGTAGGGCGGGATGAAGCTTTCTTT. Amino acids: CASTVGRDEAFF.

This clone was found many times. The chain couples TRBV20-1 to TRBJ2-2; 11 bases map to TRBD2. CDR3 size: 20 residues. CDR1 DFQATT and CDR2 SNEGSKA come from the germline V gene (reference sequence). V was pared by 3 bases and J by 4 bases, with 19 bases of the junction left unmatched. The CDR3 DNA follows: TGCAGTGCTAGGTCCACTAAGACTAGCGGGGTTCATGGAAGCACCGGGGAGCTGTTTTTT. Protein product: CSARSTKTSGVHGSTGELFF.

The chain links TRBV2 to TRBJ2-3, with a weak D call TRBD1 (6 bases). The CDR3 contains 16 residues. Germline CDR1 and CDR2: SNHLY and FYNNEI. Trimming took off 8 bases at V and 0 bases at J, with 18 bases between the two ends. Here the CDR3 DNA reads TGTGCCAGCTCAGCCGGGTGGGACACTAGCACAGATACGCAGTATTTT. The encoded protein is CASSAGWDTSTDTQYF.

Many counts were recorded for this clone. This chain joins TRBV6-1 and TRBJ1-4, with D maybe TRBD1 (5 bases). Trimming removed 7 bases at V and 4 bases at J, with 13 bases between. CDR1 MNHNS and CDR2 SASEGT come from the germline V gene. The CDR3 length is 14 residues. The CDR3 loop is CASIREASNEKLFF. In DNA, the CDR3 is TGTGCCAGCATCAGGGAGGCGAGTAATGAAAAACTGTTTTTT.

This clone was recorded at least ten times. This chain links TRBV11-3 with TRBJ2-5; possibly TRBD1 or TRBD2 for D (5 bases each). The CDR3 spans 14 residues. V lost 10 bases, J lost 5 bases, and 20 bases lay in between. Germline V gene data show CDR1 as SGHNT and CDR2 as YENEEA. The CDR3 sequence is CATAQGALWETQYF. DNA of the CDR3: TGTGCCACGGCCCAGGGAGCGCTATGGGAGACCCAGTACTTC.

Notes on this clone: A junction end diverges from the germline sequence, so it may reflect a read error. This chain joins TRBV24-1 and TRBJ2-3; TRBD2 might be the D (6 bases). Germline lookup yields CDR1 KGHDR and CDR2 SFDVKD. The CDR3 is 16 amino acids. CDR3 in amino acids: CATIDPLAWNTDTQYF. For the CDR3, the DNA is TGTGCCACCATTGATCCCCTAGCGTGGAATACAGATACGCAGTATTTT.

In its sample, this clone was seen a few times. The chain employs TRBV12-3 or TRBV12-4 and TRBJ1-1; the D gene is possibly TRBD1 (6 bases). This CDR3 comprises 12 residues. Trimming left V 10 bases short and J 6 bases short, with 15 bases between. DNA of the CDR3: TGTGCCAACATCTCCAGGGGCCCTGAAGCTTTCTTT. Encoded protein: CANISRGPEAFF.

This clone was counted ten times or more. V gene TRBV19 combines with J gene TRBJ2-5, with D perhaps assigned TRBD1 or TRBD2 (5 bases each). Between the trimmed V and J ends, which lost 1 base and 4 bases, there was a span of 13 bases. The CDR3 has 15 amino acids. Per germline, CDR1 LNHDA and CDR2 SQIVND (reference sequence). CDR3 protein: CASSIVGGGSETQYF. The CDR3 DNA reads as TGTGCCAGTAGTATAGTTGGGGGTGGGTCAGAGACCCAGTACTTC.

A few counts support this clone. The chain is built from TRBV6-2 or TRBV6-3 and TRBJ1-3; TRBD1 matches at 10 bases. The CDR3 totals 16 residues. Germline-derived CDR1 and CDR2 are MNHEY and SVGEGT. The V and J ends lost 6 bases and 2 bases, in that order; junction bases with no gene match: 7. The CDR3 here is CASRGLGQGTGNTIYF. The DNA for the CDR3 is TGTGCCAGCAGGGGACTGGGACAGGGGACTGGAAACACCATATATTTT.

This clone was found many times. This chain uses TRBV6-6 with TRBJ1-2; 7 bases fit TRBD1. V lost 2 bases and J lost 6; bases outside the gene matches: 21. The germline V gene encodes CDR1 MNHNY and CDR2 SVGAGI (reference sequence). This CDR3 has 19 residues. CDR3 coding DNA: TGTGCCAGCAGTTACGACCCCGACAGGGTCCGACGCGTTTTGCATGGCTACACCTTC. It yields the protein CASSYDPDRVRRVLHGYTF.

The gene calls are TRBV5-1 and TRBJ2-7; the match to TRBD1 covers 7 bases. V lost 4 bases, J lost 2 bases, and 12 bases stayed unmatched. Germline values: CDR1 SGHRS, CDR2 YFSETQ. The CDR3 is 16 amino acids. CDR3 sequence: CASSRTGAQGAYEQYF. The DNA for the CDR3 is TGCGCCAGCAGCAGGACAGGAGCTCAAGGAGCCTACGAGCAGTACTTC.

This clone was seen many times. V is TRBV11-2 and J is TRBJ1-4; D possibly corresponds to TRBD1 (6 bases). V dropped 3 bases and J dropped 8 bases, with 13 bases sitting between them. CDR3 length equals 14 residues. Germline loops: CDR1 SGHAT, CDR2 FQNNGV. CDR3 bases: TGTGCCAGCAGCTTTCACAGGGAAGGGGAAAAACTGTTTTTT. Translation gives CASSFHREGEKLFF.

This clone was observed many times. This sample also contains other DNA sequences that code for the same CDR3. V gene TRBV29-1 combines with J gene TRBJ2-1; 9 positions match TRBD1. CDR1 and CDR2 (germline): SQVTM, ANQGSEA. The CDR3 is 13 residues long. Germline trimming cut 7 bases from V and 13 bases from J; bases unmatched to any gene: 14. This CDR3 is CSALTAGDRDQFF. DNA of the CDR3: TGCAGCGCTCTAACGGCCGGGGACAGGGATCAGTTCTTC.